These 31 T cell receptor beta chains were sequenced from one sample in a study of T-cell reconstitution after alpha-beta-depleted transplantation in children. A library of TCRbeta sequences, prepared with unique molecular identifiers, was generated. TCRdb re-called the PCR reads with MiXCR, one entry per CDR3 protein. The sample contains a few hundred thousand distinct CDR3 sequences, about 8.8% of which appear only once. Sequencing was performed on PBMCs from the stem cell graft donor, taken from the stem cell graft. These TCRs come from a human donor who donated a stem cell graft to a child with SCID.

The chain uses TRBV4-2 and TRBJ2-3, with a possible D match to TRBD2 (5 bases). The CDR3 covers 16 residues. Trimming removed 5 bases from V and 0 bases from J, with 15 bases in between. Germline-derived CDR1 and CDR2 are LGHNA and YNFKEQ. In DNA form, the CDR3 reads TGTGCCAGCAGCTTCAGGATCCGCGGGAGCACAGATACGCAGTATTTT. This sequence encodes CASSFRIRGSTDTQYF.

The sample holds many counts of this clonotype. The V call is TRBV20-1, the J call TRBJ2-2, with 13 nucleotides matching TRBD2. This CDR3 region has 15 residues. V gave up 5 bases and J gave up 5 bases; unmatched junction bases: 5. Germline V CDR1 and CDR2: DFQATT, SNEGSKA (reference sequence). CDR3 protein: CSAPWTSGGTGELFF. The CDR3 coding sequence is TGCAGTGCTCCATGGACTAGCGGGGGAACCGGGGAGCTGTTTTTT.

The sample holds many counts of this clonotype. The chain combines TRBV12-3 or TRBV12-4 with TRBJ2-5; 7 bases match TRBD1. V shed 5 bases, J shed 4 bases, and the junction held 7 bases outside the gene matches. CDR3 length: 14 residues. CDR3 nucleotide sequence: TGTGCCAGCAGTCTCCTCCGGGACAGAGAGACCCAGTACTTC. It codes for CASSLLRDRETQYF.

This clonotype has ten or more counts. The J gene is TRBJ2-7, the V gene TRBV11-1; maybe TRBD1 (5 bases). Per germline, CDR1 SGHAT and CDR2 FQDESV (reference sequence). This CDR3 has 13 residues. The germline V and J ends were trimmed by 3 bases and 3 bases, with 9 bases remaining between them. The CDR3 bases are TGTGCCAGCAGCTTGTTAAGGGGCTACGAGCAGTACTTC. Residues: CASSLLRGYEQYF. The complete variable domain, with remaining parts taken from reference TRBV11-1 and TRBJ2-7, reads EAEVAQSPRYKITEKSQAVAFWCDPISGHATLYWYRQILGQGPELLVQFQDESVVDDSQLPKDRFSAERLKGVDSTLKIQPAELGDSAMYLCASSLLRGYEQYFGPGTRLTVT.

The chain is built from TRBV20-1 and TRBJ2-1; 10 bases fit TRBD2. After removal of 3 bases from V and 3 bases from J, the junction contained 5 bases not matched to a gene. The germline gives CDR1 DFQATT, CDR2 SNEGSKA (reference sequence). The CDR3 is 15 amino acids. CDR3: CSASSGGLVYNEQFF. CDR3 sequence (DNA): TGCAGTGCTAGTAGCGGGGGGTTAGTCTACAATGAGCAGTTCTTC.

This clonotype was observed at least ten times. J is TRBJ2-3 and V is TRBV12-3 or TRBV12-4, with 7 nucleotides matching TRBD2. CDR3 length: 13 residues. J lost 11 bases, V lost 5 bases, and 10 bases had no gene match. CDR3 DNA sequence: TGTGCCAGCAGTCCATCGCGGGGCGGGGGGCAGTATTTT. Translation: CASSPSRGGGQYF.

This clonotype was counted ten times or more. The chain uses TRBV20-1 and TRBJ2-5; 7 bases map to TRBD1. The CDR3 runs 13 residues. CDR1 is DFQATT, CDR2 SNEGSKA, per germline (reference sequence). J gave up 2 bases and V 3 bases, and 3 bases lay outside the gene matches. CDR3 protein: CSASLTGQETQYF. CDR3 DNA: TGCAGTGCTAGCTTGACAGGGCAAGAGACCCAGTACTTC.

This clonotype was recorded many times. This chain uses TRBV5-8 with TRBJ2-4; D is possibly TRBD2 (5 bases). The CDR3 length is 12 residues. V was pared by 5 bases and J by 9 bases, with 12 bases between. Germline CDR1 and CDR2: SGHTS and YDEGEE. CDR3 residues: CASSKLVSIQYF. In DNA, the CDR3 is TGTGCCAGCAGTAAACTAGTGTCCATTCAGTACTTC. Filled out from reference TRBV5-8 and TRBJ2-4, the complete variable domain reads EAGVTQSPTHLIKTRGQQATLRCSPISGHTSVYWYQQALGLGLQFLLWYDEGEERNRGNFPPRFSGRQFPNYSSELNVNALELEDSALYLCASSKLVSIQYFGAGTRLSVL.

This clonotype was seen repeatedly, ten times or more. The chain has TRBV15 and TRBJ1-2; D is undetermined. This CDR3 region has 15 residues. Per the germline V gene, CDR1 is LNHNV and CDR2 is YYDKDF (reference sequence). V lost 0 bases and J 8 bases, leaving 16 bases between the germline ends. CDR3 in amino acids: CATSRDRSGSGGYTF. CDR3 DNA sequence: TGTGCCACCAGCAGAGATAGGTCCGGGTCCGGGGGCTACACCTTC.

This clonotype was seen many times. One end of the junction is discordant with germline, which a read error may explain. The chain combines TRBV7-2 with TRBJ2-1, with 8 bases identical to TRBD1. The germline gives CDR1 SGHTA, CDR2 FQGNSA. This CDR3 is built from 14 residues. CDR3 region: CASCLGRGPDEQFF. The CDR3, as DNA: TGTGCCAGCTGCTTGGGCAGGGGGCCGGATGAGCAGTTCTTC.

This clonotype occurred many times. The chain recombines TRBV7-2 with TRBJ2-5; possible D gene TRBD1, 5 bases. CDR1 and CDR2 from the germline V gene are SGHTA and FQGNSA. Between the trimmed V and J ends, which lost 4 bases and 1 base, there was a span of 7 bases. This CDR3 comprises 13 residues. CDR3 amino acids: CASSWTFQETQYF. The CDR3 DNA is TGTGCCAGCAGCTGGACATTCCAAGAGACCCAGTACTTC.

This clonotype was detected ten times or more. V is TRBV5-1 and J is TRBJ2-3; tentatively, D is TRBD1 (7 bases). The CDR3 extends over 16 amino acids. Germline V CDR1 and CDR2: SGHRS, YFSETQ. Trimming pared 4 bases from V and 4 bases from J, leaving 19 bases between. The CDR3 nucleotides read TGCGCCAGCAGCAAGGATCGACAGGGAGGCTCAGATACGCAGTATTTT. This encodes CASSKDRQGGSDTQYF.

This clonotype was observed many times. V usage is TRBV7-9 and J usage is TRBJ1-5; D remains unclear. From germline, CDR1 is SEHNR and CDR2 FQNEAQ (reference sequence). V was cut by 5 bases and J by 9 bases, with 17 bases left in between. CDR3 size: 14 residues. The CDR3 region has the DNA TGTGCCAGCAGCCCCGGAACAGCCCCGACGCCCCAGCATTTT. This gives the protein CASSPGTAPTPQHF.

This clonotype was recorded at least ten times. The chain links TRBV5-8 to TRBJ1-4; D gene ambiguous. Trimming removed 1 base from V and 3 bases from J, with 13 bases in between. The germline V gene encodes CDR1 SGHTS and CDR2 YDEGEE. This CDR3 comprises 16 residues. The CDR3 loop reads CASSLPQVVSNEKLFF. CDR3 DNA sequence: TGTGCCAGCAGCTTGCCTCAGGTGGTTTCTAATGAAAAACTGTTTTTT.

This clonotype was observed many times. The V gene is TRBV20-1, the J gene TRBJ1-2; unclear D gene. V lost 6 bases and J lost 4, with 12 bases in between. The V gene's germline CDR1 is DFQATT and CDR2 SNEGSKA (reference sequence). CDR3 size: 12 residues. CDR3 coding DNA: TGCAGTGCCTTGGACTTTGCCTATGGCTACACCTTC. This codes for CSALDFAYGYTF.

This clonotype showed up many times. A read error may produce the germline difference seen at one junction end. The gene calls are TRBV27 and TRBJ2-7; TRBD1 matches at 10 bases. The CDR3 extends over 15 amino acids. Germline V gene data show CDR1 as MNHEY and CDR2 as SMNVEV (reference sequence). The CDR3 loop reads CASSLGTGDSHEQYF. In DNA, the CDR3 is TGTGCCAGCAGTTTAGGGACAGGGGACTCCCACGAGCAGTACTTC.

This clonotype was seen ten or more times. The chain uses TRBV12-3 or TRBV12-4 and TRBJ1-5; perhaps TRBD1 as D (5 bases). V was pared by 8 bases and J by 3 bases, with 23 bases between. CDR3 size: 17 residues. The CDR3 sequence is CASLPKGIESANQPQHF. The CDR3 bases are TGTGCCAGCCTTCCTAAGGGGATCGAATCGGCCAATCAGCCCCAGCATTTT.

This clonotype occurred many times. This chain connects TRBV5-1 to TRBJ2-5, with 10 bases aligning to TRBD1. In germline, CDR1 is SGHRS, CDR2 YFSETQ. Losses at the gene ends were 4 bases for V and 5 bases for J; bases not matched to a gene: 14. CDR3 length equals 17 residues. CDR3 coding DNA: TGCGCCAGCAGCCTCGGGCCGACCGGGACAGGGGACGAGACCCAGTACTTC. Translated, it gives CASSLGPTGTGDETQYF.

This chain uses TRBV18 with TRBJ2-7; perhaps TRBD1 as D (5 bases). Germline-derived CDR1 and CDR2 are KGHSH and LQKENI. CDR3 size: 14 residues. Trimming pared 3 bases from V and 2 bases from J, leaving 11 bases between. In nucleotides, the CDR3 is TGTGCCAGCTCACCGAATACAGGAGCCTACGAGCAGTACTTC. It translates to CASSPNTGAYEQYF.

The rearrangement joins TRBV5-5 to TRBJ1-1; D unclear. The CDR3 totals 15 residues. The germline V and J ends were trimmed by 0 bases and 2 bases, with 11 bases remaining between them. Germline CDR1 is SGHKS and CDR2 is YYEKEE (reference sequence). CDR3 residues: CASSLAVGYNTEAFF. For the CDR3, the DNA is TGTGCCAGCAGCTTGGCCGTGGGGTACAACACTGAAGCTTTCTTT.

This clonotype showed up many times. V is TRBV6-5 and J is TRBJ2-2, with no clear D. V lost 3 bases to trimming and J lost 6 bases, with 17 bases between them. The CDR3 contains 16 residues. From germline, CDR1 is MNHEY and CDR2 SVGAGI. This chain's CDR3 is CASSYLAVGLAGELFF. The DNA for the CDR3 is TGTGCCAGCAGTTATCTGGCAGTCGGGCTTGCCGGGGAGCTGTTTTTT.

The chain joins TRBV10-3 to TRBJ1-2; D is unresolved. Germline lookup yields CDR1 ENHRY and CDR2 SYGVKD. This CDR3 has 13 residues. The V and J ends lost 3 bases and 4 bases respectively, with 9 bases between them. The CDR3 DNA sequence: TGTGCCATCAGTGATAAGCCGACCTATGGCTACACCTTC. Encoded protein: CAISDKPTYGYTF.

This clonotype was observed many times. This chain links TRBV11-2 with TRBJ2-7; 8 positions match TRBD2. This CDR3 has 14 residues. V was pared by 3 bases and J by 6 bases, with 7 bases of the junction left unmatched. The germline V gene encodes CDR1 SGHAT and CDR2 FQNNGV. This chain's CDR3 is CASSLILAGSEQYF. CDR3 sequence (DNA): TGTGCCAGCAGCTTGATATTAGCGGGGAGCGAGCAGTACTTC.

The table lists this clonotype with many counts. The rearrangement uses TRBV24-1 and TRBJ2-2; maybe TRBD1 (5 bases). Trimming took off 2 bases at V and 0 bases at J, with 6 bases between the two ends. The germline gives CDR1 KGHDR, CDR2 SFDVKD. The CDR3 consists of 15 residues. CDR3 sequence reads: CATSDWTPNTGELFF. CDR3 coding DNA: TGTGCCACCAGTGATTGGACACCGAACACCGGGGAGCTGTTTTTT.

The table lists this clonotype with many counts. The rearrangement joins TRBV5-1 to TRBJ2-1; D could derive from TRBD1 or TRBD2 (5 bases each). The CDR3 extends over 11 amino acids. CDR1 is SGHRS, CDR2 YFSETQ, per germline. V lost 4 bases and J 10 bases, leaving 9 bases between the germline ends. This chain's CDR3 is CASSQGPEQFF. The DNA for the CDR3 is TGCGCCAGCAGCCAGGGACCGGAGCAGTTCTTC. The entire variable domain, with the rest obtained from reference TRBV5-1 and TRBJ2-1, is as follows: KAGVTQTPRYLIKTRGQQVTLSCSPISGHRSVSWYQQTPGQGLQFLFEYFSETQRNKGNFPGRFSGRQFSNSRSEMNVSTLELGDSALYLCASSQGPEQFFGPGTRLTVL.

In its sample, this clonotype was seen many times. The chain uses TRBV12-3 or TRBV12-4 and TRBJ1-1; unclear D gene. V lost 1 base and J lost 0, with 9 bases in between. The CDR3 sequence is 15 residues long. This CDR3 reads CASSLGGGMNTEAFF. The CDR3 DNA reads as TGTGCCAGCAGTTTAGGCGGCGGCATGAACACTGAAGCTTTCTTT.

The sample holds many counts of this clonotype. V usage is TRBV29-1 and J usage is TRBJ2-6; D remains unclear. Trimming removed 3 bases from V and 8 bases from J, with 14 bases in between. Germline CDR1 and CDR2: SQVTM and ANQGSEA. This CDR3 is 14 amino acids long. CDR3 loop: CSVDTKGMTNVLTF. The CDR3 DNA reads TGCAGCGTTGATACGAAGGGTATGACCAACGTCCTGACTTTC.

This clonotype showed up many times. The rearrangement uses TRBV10-3 and TRBJ2-3; 8 positions agree with TRBD2. Germline CDR1 and CDR2: ENHRY and SYGVKD. This CDR3 is built from 20 residues. V lost 4 bases, J lost 0 bases, and 18 bases stayed unmatched. CDR3: CAISAPPYVDSGVSTDTQYF. The CDR3 nucleotides are TGTGCCATCAGTGCCCCCCCCTACGTTGATAGCGGGGTTAGCACAGATACGCAGTATTTT.

This clonotype was seen repeatedly, ten times or more. The V and J genes are TRBV25-1 and TRBJ2-2; D gene uncertain. Trimming removed 2 bases from V and 2 bases from J, with 15 bases in between. Germline V lookup: CDR1 MGHDK, CDR2 SYGVNS. The CDR3 contains 17 residues. The chain's CDR3 is CASSEPGGSGNTGELFF. DNA of the CDR3: TGTGCCAGCAGTGAACCAGGCGGTTCCGGAAACACCGGGGAGCTGTTTTTT.

This clonotype was seen ten or more times. This rearrangement joins TRBV7-2 to TRBJ1-1; D gene ambiguous. V lost 5 bases and J lost 0, with 13 bases in between. The CDR3 runs 15 residues. Germline V gene data show CDR1 as SGHTA and CDR2 as FQGNSA. CDR3 in amino acids: CASSQRPQLNTEAFF. The CDR3 DNA reads TGTGCCAGCAGCCAACGCCCGCAATTGAACACTGAAGCTTTCTTT.

In its sample, this clonotype was seen a few times. The rearrangement joins TRBV27 to TRBJ2-3; D possibly corresponds to TRBD1 (6 bases). V was clipped by 5 bases and J by 2 bases, with 11 bases between them. Germline loops: CDR1 MNHEY, CDR2 SMNVEV (reference sequence). CDR3 length: 14 residues. The CDR3 DNA follows: TGTGCCAGCAGTCTACGGACAGCCACAGATACGCAGTATTTT. Translation: CASSLRTATDTQYF.